This T cell receptor (beta chain) was sequenced during a study of blood T cell repertoires in COVID-19. Overall study: COVID-19 samples collected from the United States, Italy and Spain covered acute and convalescent phases.

Cohorts were based on clinical histories the participants reported. Each recovered donor of Cohort 3 presented with two negative PCRs, clearance, or symptom resolution. V was cut by 3 bases and J by 8 bases, with 4 bases left in between. This CDR3 comprises 10 residues. Profiled with immunoSEQ multiplex PCR; TCRdb holds only in-frame clones, not every one. This sample has around 220,000 clones, with about 89% found just once. The genes are TRBV12-3 or TRBV12-4 and TRBJ1-1; D gene uncertain. The sequenced material came from PBMCs or T cells enriched from blood (not recorded which). The sequence was obtained from a woman younger than 30 who had recovered from COVID-19. As DNA, the CDR3 is TGTGCCAGCAGTTTCACAGAAGCTTTCTTT. This sequence encodes CASSFTEAFF.